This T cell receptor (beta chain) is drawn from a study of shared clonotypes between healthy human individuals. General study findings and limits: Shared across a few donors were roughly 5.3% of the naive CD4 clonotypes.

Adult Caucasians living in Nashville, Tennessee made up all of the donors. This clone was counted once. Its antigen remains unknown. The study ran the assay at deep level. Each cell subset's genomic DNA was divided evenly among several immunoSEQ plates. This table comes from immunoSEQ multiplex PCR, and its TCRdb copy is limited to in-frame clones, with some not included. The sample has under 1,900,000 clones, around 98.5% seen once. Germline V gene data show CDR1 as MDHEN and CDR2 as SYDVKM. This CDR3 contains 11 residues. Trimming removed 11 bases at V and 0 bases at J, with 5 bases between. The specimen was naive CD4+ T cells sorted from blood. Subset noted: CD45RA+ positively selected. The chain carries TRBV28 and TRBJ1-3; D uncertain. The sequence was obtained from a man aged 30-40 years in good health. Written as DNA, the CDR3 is TGTGCCTGTATCTCTGGAAACACCATATATTTT. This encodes CACISGNTIYF.